These 27 T cell receptor beta chains were sequenced from one sample in a study of T-cell memory formation after mild COVID-19. TCRdb re-analysed the 5' RACE reads in MiXCR, keeping a single row per CDR3 protein. The sample has 110,000 to 150,000 distinct CDR3 sequences, under 30% seen once; the top ten hold roughly 25%. The sequencing sample was made of PBMCs or a T cell subset sorted from them (not recorded which). The source of these receptors is an adult woman who had mild COVID-19 (a few samples of this study predate the infection). Cell type and time point are not known.

The CDR3 sequence is CAYRLAGRLGVTYNEQFF. For the CDR3, the DNA is TGTGCCTATAGACTAGCGGGACGTCTGGGAGTAACATACAATGAGCAGTTCTTC. The rearrangement joins TRBV7-3 to TRBJ2-1, with 11 nucleotides matching TRBD2. The CDR3 is 18 amino acids. Per germline, CDR1 SGHTA and CDR2 FQGTGA. With V trimmed by 11 bases and J by 4 bases, 19 bases remained unmatched.

The rearrangement links TRBV12-3 or TRBV12-4 to TRBJ2-7; 8 bases agree with TRBD2. The CDR3 length is 19 residues. V trimming: 1 base; J trimming: 4 bases; junction bases outside the gene matches: 18. CDR3 nucleotide sequence: TGTGCCAGCAGTTTAGGTAGGCTCAGACAGCGGGAGAGGTTATACGAGCAGTACTTC. This codes for CASSLGRLRQRERLYEQYF.

V gene TRBV7-3 combines with J gene TRBJ2-1; D gene unclear. V was clipped by 5 bases and J by 4 bases, with 21 bases between them. This CDR3 spans 17 amino acids. CDR1 is SGHTA and CDR2 is FQGTGA in the germline V gene. The CDR3: CASSPKMTLGNYNEQFF. For the CDR3, the DNA is TGTGCCAGCAGCCCTAAAATGACCCTGGGGAATTACAATGAGCAGTTCTTC.

This clonotype occurred a few times. The chain carries TRBV6-5 and TRBJ1-1; D not certain. Germline CDR1 reads MNHEY; CDR2 reads SVGAGI. V lost 0 bases, J lost 1 base, and 9 bases lay in between. The CDR3 loop spans 15 amino acids. CDR3 bases: TGTGCCAGCAGTTACTCTCAAACTCAGAACACTGAAGCTTTCTTT. It codes for CASSYSQTQNTEAFF.

V is TRBV19 and J is TRBJ2-1, with 7 bases lining up with TRBD2. The length of the CDR3 is 14 residues. Germline V lookup: CDR1 LNHDA, CDR2 SQIVND (reference sequence). The V segment lost 9 bases and the J segment 9 bases; nucleotides outside the gene matches: 14. The CDR3 loop is CASAPGLGVVEQFF. CDR3 coding DNA: TGTGCCAGCGCCCCTGGACTAGGGGTGGTTGAGCAGTTCTTC.

The CDR3 region has the DNA TGCAGTGCTCGCGAATTGGGTAGCAATCAGCCCCAGCATTTT. As protein: CSARELGSNQPQHF. V is TRBV20-1 and J is TRBJ1-5, with no clear D. The germline CDR1 and CDR2 sequences are DFQATT and SNEGSKA (reference sequence). The CDR3 spans 14 residues. Trimming shortened V by 5 bases and J by 0 bases, and 11 bases separated the two germline ends.

There are a few counts of this clonotype. V gene TRBV7-8 combines with J gene TRBJ1-6; 9 nucleotides line up with TRBD1. The germline V gene has CDR1 SGHVS and CDR2 FQNEAQ. V dropped 4 bases and J dropped 7; count of bases not matched to a gene: 2. The CDR3 loop spans 14 amino acids. CDR3 sequence reads: CASSSDRGNSPLHF. CDR3 DNA sequence: TGTGCCAGCAGCTCGGACAGGGGAAATTCACCCCTCCACTTT.

The rearrangement uses TRBV6-4 and TRBJ2-3; TRBD2 is a possible D gene (5 bases). CDR1 is MRHNA, CDR2 SNTAGT, per germline. The CDR3 spans 15 residues. The ends were cut back, 2 bases at V and 4 bases at J, with 13 bases in the middle. CDR3 nucleotides: TGTGCCAGCAGTGACCGGTCCCAGCGGTCAGATACGCAGTATTTT. Translated: CASSDRSQRSDTQYF.

This clonotype has a handful of counts. The CDR3 spells CASSFYPEDRGYTF. The CDR3 DNA is TGCGCCAGCAGCTTTTACCCAGAAGACCGAGGCTACACCTTC. V gene TRBV5-1 combines with J gene TRBJ1-2; D is unresolved. V lost 2 bases and J lost 8, with 16 bases in between. Germline assignment: CDR1 SGHRS and CDR2 YFSETQ. This CDR3 is built from 14 residues.

The genes are TRBV7-8 and TRBJ2-7; D remains ambiguous. This CDR3 comprises 15 residues. Germline V gene sequence: CDR1 SGHVS, CDR2 FQNEAQ. The V gene lost 2 bases and the J gene lost 0 bases, with 11 bases spanning the gap. As DNA, the CDR3 is TGTGCCAGCAGCTTATTGGCAGGTCGCTCCTACGAGCAGTACTTC. Amino acid sequence: CASSLLAGRSYEQYF.

The J gene is TRBJ2-7, the V gene TRBV4-1; 9 nucleotides line up with TRBD2. The germline V gene has CDR1 MGHRA and CDR2 YSYEKL. V was pared by 4 bases and J by 5 bases, with 6 bases of the junction left unmatched. This CDR3 has 14 residues. CDR3 coding DNA: TGCGCCAGCAGCCTGCGGGAGGGCCAAGACGAGCAGTACTTC. This sequence encodes CASSLREGQDEQYF.

This clonotype came up a few times. J is TRBJ1-1 and V is TRBV7-9, with TRBD1 matching 10 bases. From germline, CDR1 is SEHNR and CDR2 FQNEAQ (reference sequence). The CDR3 runs 16 residues. V shed 4 bases, J shed 4 bases, and the junction held 9 bases outside the gene matches. CDR3 residues: CASSSHRGQGITEAFF. CDR3 in DNA: TGTGCCAGCAGCTCCCACCGGGGACAGGGGATCACTGAAGCTTTCTTT.

There are a few counts of this clonotype. CDR3 bases: TGTGCCAGCAGCTTAGTACAGGGCGTAGGCAATGAGCAGTTCTTC. This encodes CASSLVQGVGNEQFF. The chain links TRBV7-9 to TRBJ2-1, with D possibly being TRBD1 (6 bases). V was pared by 1 base and J by 6 bases, with 13 bases between. The CDR3 extends over 15 amino acids. Germline V gene data show CDR1 as SEHNR and CDR2 as FQNEAQ (reference sequence).

This clonotype was detected only a few times. The chain joins TRBV7-2 to TRBJ1-1, with 8 bases aligning to TRBD1. This CDR3 has 14 residues. The V gene's germline CDR1 is SGHTA and CDR2 FQGNSA. After removal of 1 base from V and 8 bases from J, the junction contained 6 bases not matched to a gene. CDR3 protein: CASSLVAQGGEAFF. CDR3 bases: TGTGCCAGCAGCTTAGTGGCACAGGGGGGAGAAGCTTTCTTT.

The chain carries TRBV20-1 and TRBJ2-1, with TRBD2 matching 7 bases. This CDR3 is built from 17 residues. Trimming removed 0 bases from V and 4 bases from J; junction bases left unmatched: 12. Looked up from germline, CDR1 is DFQATT and CDR2 is SNEGSKA (reference sequence). CDR3 region: CSARDLTPSGDYNEQFF. DNA of the CDR3: TGCAGTGCTAGAGATCTAACCCCTAGCGGAGATTACAATGAGCAGTTCTTC.

CDR3 residues: CASSWGQGVEEQFF. CDR3 coding DNA: TGCGCCAGCAGCTGGGGACAGGGGGTGGAAGAGCAGTTCTTC. The chain uses TRBV5-1 and TRBJ2-1; the match to TRBD1 covers 11 bases. The ends lost 3 bases at V and 10 bases at J; junction bases unmatched: 6. The germline V gene has CDR1 SGHRS and CDR2 YFSETQ. This CDR3 is 14 amino acids long.

This clonotype was seen only a few times. The rearrangement links TRBV5-1 to TRBJ2-4; D possibly corresponds to TRBD1 (5 bases). Germline CDR1 is SGHRS and CDR2 is YFSETQ. V gave up 2 bases and J gave up 0 bases, with 18 bases separating them. The CDR3 loop spans 18 amino acids. The CDR3 spells CASSLRLRQRKAKNIQYF. The CDR3 DNA reads as TGCGCCAGCAGCTTACGATTGCGACAGAGAAAAGCCAAAAACATTCAGTACTTC.

The rearrangement links TRBV5-4 to TRBJ2-1, with TRBD1 identical over 10 bases. Trimming took 3 bases from V and 7 from J; bases not matched to a gene: 1. This CDR3 is built from 13 residues. CDR1 is SGHNT and CDR2 is YYREEE in the germline V gene (reference sequence). CDR3 nucleotide sequence: TGTGCCAGCAGCTGGGGACAGGGGAATGAGCAGTTCTTC. The encoded protein is CASSWGQGNEQFF.

The chain employs TRBV6-2 or TRBV6-3 and TRBJ1-2, with D maybe TRBD1 (5 bases). V dropped 4 bases and J dropped 7 bases, with 16 bases sitting between them. Germline V CDR1 and CDR2: MNHEY, SVGEGT. The CDR3 runs 14 residues. This CDR3 is CASSLTVAGPGYTF. In DNA form, the CDR3 reads TGTGCCAGCAGTTTGACAGTCGCCGGGCCTGGCTACACCTTC.

This clonotype has just a few counts. The rearrangement joins TRBV27 to TRBJ1-1; a possible D gene is TRBD1 (5 bases). The ends were cut back, 5 bases at V and 0 bases at J, with 10 bases in the middle. The CDR3 consists of 14 residues. Germline V gene lookup returns CDR1 MNHEY and CDR2 SMNVEV (reference sequence). The CDR3 DNA is TGTGCCAGCAGTATTCAGGGCATGAACACTGAAGCTTTCTTT. Encoded protein: CASSIQGMNTEAFF.

CDR3 DNA sequence: TGTGCCAGCAGCTTAGGGGATTCGGCAGCCAATGAGCAGTTCTTC. This codes for CASSLGDSAANEQFF. The V call is TRBV7-9, the J call TRBJ2-1; D call uncertain. This CDR3 comprises 15 residues. Germline V gene lookup returns CDR1 SEHNR and CDR2 FQNEAQ (reference sequence). V was clipped by 1 base and J by 6 bases, with 13 bases between them.

The V gene is TRBV4-3, the J gene TRBJ2-5; TRBD2 agrees at 7 bases. The V gene end was trimmed by 2 bases and the J gene end by 3 bases; junction bases not matched to a gene: 6. Germline values: CDR1 LGHNA, CDR2 YSLEER. The CDR3 totals 15 residues. CDR3 bases: TGCGCCAGCAGCCAAATGCTCCGGGGGGAAGAGACCCAGTACTTC. Translated, it gives CASSQMLRGEETQYF.

This clonotype was counted many times. The chain has TRBV7-9 and TRBJ2-1, with 8 bases identical to TRBD1. After removal of 3 bases from V and 2 bases from J, the junction contained 6 bases not matched to a gene. Germline V lookup: CDR1 SEHNR, CDR2 FQNEAQ (reference sequence). CDR3 size: 16 residues. CDR3: CASSFSGQGPYNEQFF. The CDR3 coding sequence is TGTGCCAGCAGCTTTTCAGGACAGGGACCCTACAATGAGCAGTTCTTC.

The chain has TRBV20-1 and TRBJ2-3; TRBD2 matches at 7 bases. Germline CDR1 reads DFQATT; CDR2 reads SNEGSKA (reference sequence). The CDR3 length is 16 residues. V was clipped by 0 bases and J by 0 bases; unmatched bases: 6. The DNA of the CDR3 is TGCAGTGCTAGAGATTTCAGCGGGACTAGCACAGATACGCAGTATTTT. Its translation is CSARDFSGTSTDTQYF.

This clonotype has just a few counts. The chain carries TRBV15 and TRBJ1-1; D gene uncertain. Germline V gene data show CDR1 as LNHNV and CDR2 as YYDKDF (reference sequence). The CDR3 length is 14 residues. V lost 0 bases to trimming and J lost 6 bases, with 11 bases between them. For the CDR3, the DNA is TGTGCCACCAGCAGAGATGGATTAAACGCTGAAGCTTTCTTT. Translated, it gives CATSRDGLNAEAFF.

This clonotype was picked up a small number of times. This rearrangement joins TRBV7-9 to TRBJ2-6, with TRBD1 matching 7 bases. The CDR3 contains 16 residues. V dropped 1 base and J dropped 3; count of bases not matched to a gene: 3. The V gene's germline CDR1 is SEHNR and CDR2 FQNEAQ (reference sequence). This CDR3 is CASSLETGYGANVLTF. The CDR3 DNA is TGTGCCAGCAGCTTAGAGACAGGGTATGGGGCCAACGTCCTGACTTTC.

The chain joins TRBV12-3 or TRBV12-4 to TRBJ2-3; D might be TRBD1 (6 bases). The germline V and J ends were trimmed by 3 bases and 4 bases, with 11 bases remaining between them. This CDR3 has 14 residues. CDR3 DNA: TGTGCCAGCAGTTTGACAGGAGTTGCAGATACGCAGTATTTT. This gives the protein CASSLTGVADTQYF.